The 13 T cell receptor beta chains below all came from one sample that was sequenced in a study of shared clonotypes between healthy human individuals. Assay: immunoSEQ multiplex PCR; the TCRdb copy retains only in-frame clones and omits some. The sample gives under 1,100,000 clones, around three quarters of which show up once; roughly 0.57% is in the top ten. The specimen sequenced was memory CD4+ T cells from PBMCs. Sample subset: CD45RA-negative fraction. The receptors were sampled from a man aged 18 to 30 in good health. Some clones in this sample may be carry-over from other donors' samples.

J is TRBJ2-1 and V is TRBV5-5, with 10 bases matching TRBD2. The V gene's germline CDR1 is SGHKS and CDR2 YYEKEE (reference sequence). With V trimmed by 6 bases and J by 5 bases, 8 bases remained unmatched. The CDR3 spans 15 residues. CDR3 nucleotides: TGTGCCAGCATCCCCCCAGGACTAGCGGACAATGAGCAGTTCTTC. It encodes CASIPPGLADNEQFF.

This clone was recorded once. This chain connects TRBV5-4 to TRBJ2-3, with D unclear. V lost 1 base and J 0 bases, leaving 9 bases between the germline ends. The CDR3 consists of 15 residues. Germline CDR1 reads SGHNT; CDR2 reads YYREEE (reference sequence). CDR3 in amino acids: CASSLSHASTDTQYF. The DNA of the CDR3 is TGTGCCAGCAGCTTGTCCCATGCTAGCACAGATACGCAGTATTTT. The full variable domain, its missing parts supplied by reference TRBV5-4 and TRBJ2-3, is ETGVTQSPTHLIKTRGQQVTLRCSSQSGHNTVSWYQQALGQGPQFIFQYYREEENGRGNFPPRFSGLQFPNYSSELNVNALELDDSALYLCASSLSHASTDTQYFGPGTRLTVL.

The chain employs TRBV7-2 and TRBJ1-4, with unresolved D. The germline V gene encodes CDR1 SGHTA and CDR2 FQGNSA. Trimming took off 2 bases at V and 8 bases at J, with 12 bases between the two ends. The CDR3 totals 14 residues. CDR3 residues: CASSLRTVGEKLFF. In DNA form, the CDR3 reads TGTGCCAGCAGCTTACGGACGGTCGGAGAAAAACTGTTTTTT.

About this clone itself: Other nucleotide sequences in the sample specify the same CDR3. The chain recombines TRBV5-1 with TRBJ1-6, with 9 bases lining up with TRBD1. Per the germline V gene, CDR1 is SGHRS and CDR2 is YFSETQ. V was clipped by 4 bases and J by 6 bases; unmatched bases: 2. This CDR3 region has 14 residues. The CDR3 sequence is CASSPGQGNSPLHF. Here the CDR3 DNA reads TGCGCCAGCAGCCCGGGACAGGGTAATTCACCCCTCCACTTT.

The chain links TRBV2 to TRBJ1-2, with D perhaps TRBD1 (6 bases). In germline, CDR1 is SNHLY, CDR2 FYNNEI. The CDR3 covers 12 residues. Trimming cost V 7 bases and J 7 bases, with 13 bases left between them. CDR3 bases: TGTGCCAGCAACCCCTCCAGGGGTGGCTACACCTTC. Its translation: CASNPSRGGYTF.

This chain links TRBV11-3 with TRBJ2-5; no firm D call. V was trimmed by 4 bases and J by 3 bases, leaving 9 bases between them. This CDR3 contains 13 residues. Germline V gives CDR1 SGHNT, CDR2 YENEEA. CDR3 sequence reads: CASSSHSKETQYF. The CDR3 nucleotides are TGTGCCAGCAGCTCGCACAGCAAAGAGACCCAGTACTTC.

A note on this clone: This clone may be a read error of a much larger clone one base away. The chain joins TRBV11-2 to TRBJ1-1; TRBD1 matches at 7 bases. The V and J ends lost 5 bases and 1 base, in that order; junction bases with no gene match: 1. The length of the CDR3 is 13 residues. CDR1 SGHAT and CDR2 FQNNGV come from the germline V gene. The CDR3 DNA reads TGTGCCAGCAGCCCAGGGGGGAACACTGAAGCTTTCTTT. Translating it yields CASSPGGNTEAFF.

The chain combines TRBV7-9 with TRBJ1-2; D possibly corresponds to TRBD1 (6 bases). V lost 5 bases and J lost 5, with 12 bases in between. Germline V CDR1 and CDR2: SEHNR, FQNEAQ (reference sequence). The CDR3 is 13 amino acids. The CDR3 region is CASSQETGYGYTF. CDR3 sequence (DNA): TGTGCCAGCAGCCAAGAGACAGGATATGGCTACACCTTC.

V gene TRBV27 combines with J gene TRBJ2-2, with 11 nucleotides matching TRBD2. The V gene's germline CDR1 is MNHEY and CDR2 SMNVEV (reference sequence). The V and J ends lost 4 bases and 7 bases, in that order; junction bases with no gene match: 8. CDR3 length: 16 residues. DNA of the CDR3: TGTGCCAGCAGTTGGTGGCTAGCGGGAGGAGGCGGGGAGCTGTTTTTT. It specifies CASSWWLAGGGGELFF.

The chain uses TRBV11-2 and TRBJ2-1, with 8 bases matching TRBD2. Germline CDR1 reads SGHAT; CDR2 reads FQNNGV. The CDR3 contains 18 residues. V lost 1 base, J lost 2 bases, and 10 bases stayed unmatched. CDR3 DNA sequence: TGTGCCAGCAGCTTAGTTTCCCCCGGGACTAGAACCTACAATGAGCAGTTCTTC. Protein product: CASSLVSPGTRTYNEQFF.

The chain uses TRBV5-1 and TRBJ1-2; D unclear. Looked up from germline, CDR1 is SGHRS and CDR2 is YFSETQ. The CDR3 spans 17 residues. Trimming removed 0 bases from V and 2 bases from J, with 17 bases in between. The CDR3: CASSLDDVSAVNYGYTF. CDR3 DNA sequence: TGCGCCAGCAGCTTGGATGACGTGTCAGCTGTAAACTATGGCTACACCTTC.

Points on this clone: A single base separates this from a much larger clone, so it may be a read error. The chain employs TRBV4-3 and TRBJ2-1; tentatively, D is TRBD1 or TRBD2 (5 bases each). Germline V gives CDR1 LGHNA, CDR2 YSLEER. The CDR3 has 12 amino acids. The V and J ends lost 0 bases and 9 bases respectively, with 6 bases between them. CDR3 protein: CASSQDGGEQFF. The CDR3 DNA reads TGCGCCAGCAGCCAAGATGGGGGTGAGCAGTTCTTC.

Details on this clone: This sample includes further DNA sequences coding for the same CDR3. This sequence joins TRBV28 and TRBJ1-1; TRBD1 is a possible D gene (5 bases). Germline CDR1 MDHEN, CDR2 SYDVKM. Trimming left V 8 bases short and J 1 base short, with 11 bases between. The CDR3 is 13 residues long. The CDR3 protein is CASRGRSNTEAFF. The CDR3 DNA follows: TGTGCCAGCCGGGGACGTTCGAACACTGAAGCTTTCTTT.